This T cell receptor beta chain was identified in a study of tumor and adjacent non-tumor tissue in lung cancer (dated by TCRdb to 2016 to 2019). About the study as a whole: By cancer type, the cohort comprised some twelve adenocarcinoma patients, a couple of squamous cell carcinoma patients and 1 small cell lung cancer patient. Ages among the 15 or so patients ranged from about 30 to 85 years, there were some 10 men and 5 women, and disease was at TNM stage I to III. In total, sequencing yielded fewer than 150 million productive TCRbeta reads, which works out to an average of around 3.9 million reads per sample. Using bulk TCRbeta repertoires from over twelve lung cancer patients, the study set lung tumor tissue side by side with matched distant non-tumor lung tissue. TCRbeta CDR3 sequencing was performed on around 30 paired specimens, with one tumor sample and one normal lung sample collected per patient. General study outcomes and caveats: Only approximately 14 patients were included in the cohort, and the need for larger samples and more detailed clinical data was noted by the authors. Tumor tissue showed significantly higher TCR diversity (inverse Simpson) than normal lung tissue, at 431.37 vs 166.20 (P = 0.0075, Mann-Whitney U test). The top 100 clones accounted for a significantly larger cumulative portion of the repertoire in normal lung than in tumor tissue. Neither the sequencing platform nor unique molecular identifiers are mentioned in the methods. TCR diversity was significantly higher in younger patients, and higher tumor TCR diversity was associated with shorter overall and disease-free survival. Because peripheral blood was not sequenced, blood TCRbeta repertoires in the lung cancer patients of the study were not examined.

To note about this clonotype: Its target antigen remains unknown. The junction does not match germline at one end; this may be a read error.

Library generation was performed with multiplex PCR. Sequencer: Illumina HiSeq 2500. TCRbeta libraries were built by three rounds of nested PCR using primers (Table S4), following protocols modified from ARM-PCR. Before sequencing, PCR products of 200-500 bp were cut from the gel and purified using the QIAquick gel extraction kit. The published analysis was carried out like this. Reads were cleaned with Trimmomatic, merged with FLASH into complete CDR3 sequences, and assigned to V(D)J germline segments with MiTCR. VDJtools was used to compute clonal diversity as the inverse Simpson's index. In-frame sequences without a premature stop codon were defined as productive reads. The public reads were reprocessed in TCRdb via fastp at Q25 and MiXCR, keeping in-frame beta chains. For every CDR3 protein sequence, its rows merge into one entry that carries the most common genes and DNA. None of the V and J calls come from the authors' own analysis; TCRdb made them. The sample records 120,000 or so distinct CDR3 sequences, 55% to 75% of which are singletons. The ten top clones hold about 13% of the sample.

RNA was isolated from bulk, unsorted tissue, and RNA quality was assessed with a NanoDrop ND-1000 and an Agilent 2100. The donors were newly diagnosed lung cancer patients admitted for thoracic surgery in China from August to November 2014 who had not received prior chemotherapy. Patients who had received previous radiotherapy or chemotherapy, or who had another concurrent cancer, were excluded from the study. Pieces of surgical tissue measuring about 1-2.1 cm3 were kept in RNAlater solution and held at -80 degrees C until needed. Including cysteine and phenylalanine, the CDR3 has 16 amino acids. The DNA shown is the 48-base CDR3, in frame from base 1. The germline V gene gives CDR1 as MGHRA and CDR2 as YSYEKL.

This clonotype was sampled from a man aged 25-45 years with non-small cell lung cancer. The sequence is built from TRBV4-1 and TRBJ2-7; no D gene can be assigned with confidence. Specimen: lung tumor tissue. This receptor carries the CDR3 CASSQDEMEQTYEQYF. The sequenced DNA: TGCGCCAGCAGCCAAGATGAGATGGAACAAACCTACGAGCAATATTTC.